The next 22 T cell receptor beta chains were all read from a single sample in a study of cytomegalovirus exposure and HLA in healthy donors. Use of 60 Vbeta and 13 Jbeta primers characterized the PCR. Here immunoSEQ multiplex PCR was the method, and the copy in TCRdb shows in-frame clones only, minus some. The data show approximately 210,000 clones, around 79% seen once. Sequenced sample: PBMCs. The receptors were gathered from a male donor in good health and CMV-seropositive.

To note about this clone: At one of its ends the junction is not consistent with the germline gene, which may arise from a read error. The genes are TRBV4-3 and TRBJ1-2; no clear D gene. CDR1 and CDR2 from the germline V gene are LGHNA and YSLEER. The CDR3 sequence is 15 residues long. This chain's CDR3 is CAGSQDVPVSYGYTF. The CDR3 DNA follows: TGCGCCGGCAGCCAAGACGTGCCCGTTAGCTATGGCTACACCTTC.

V usage is TRBV29-1 and J usage is TRBJ1-2; maybe TRBD1 (5 bases). CDR1 SQVTM and CDR2 ANQGSEA come from the germline V gene. V was clipped by 6 bases and J by 0 bases, with 14 bases between them. This CDR3 contains 14 residues. This CDR3 is CSVLPGPANYGYTF. For the CDR3, the DNA is TGCAGCGTATTACCAGGGCCAGCTAACTATGGCTACACCTTC.

The chain joins TRBV5-4 to TRBJ1-1; D is ambiguous. Trimming removed 7 bases at V and 3 bases at J, with 13 bases between. Germline V gene sequence: CDR1 SGHNT, CDR2 YYREEE (reference sequence). The CDR3 is 13 residues long. The CDR3 bases are TGTGCCAGCCAGAAGGGCGGGGACACTGAAGCTTTCTTT. Its translation is CASQKGGDTEAFF.

This clone has only a few counts. The gene calls are TRBV19 and TRBJ2-5; 8 bases agree with TRBD1. The CDR3 is 13 amino acids. CDR1 and CDR2 from the germline V gene are LNHDA and SQIVND (reference sequence). V lost 10 bases and J lost 2; bases outside the gene matches: 6. The CDR3 here is CATSDRAQETQYF. CDR3 coding DNA: TGTGCCACCTCGGACAGGGCGCAAGAGACCCAGTACTTC. The full variable domain, in which reference TRBV19 and TRBJ2-5 provide the parts outside the CDR3, is DGGITQSPKYLFRKEGQNVTLSCEQNLNHDAMYWYRQDPGQGLRLIYYSQIVNDFQKGDIAEGYSVSREKKESFPLTVTSAQKNPTAFYLCATSDRAQETQYFGPGTRLLVL.

CDR3 sequence: CASSEFRGSDYNEQFF. CDR3 sequence (DNA): TGTGCCAGCAGTGAATTTCGCGGGAGTGACTACAATGAGCAGTTCTTC. V gene TRBV6-1 combines with J gene TRBJ2-1; TRBD2 agrees at 7 bases. Per the germline V gene, CDR1 is MNHNS and CDR2 is SASEGT. The length of the CDR3 is 16 residues. Trimming at V came to 2 bases and at J to 3 bases, leaving 7 bases not matched to a gene.

The chain employs TRBV4-3 and TRBJ1-5, with D perhaps matching TRBD1 (6 bases). V was cut by 4 bases and J by 2 bases, with 27 bases left in between. The CDR3 spans 20 residues. The germline gives CDR1 LGHNA, CDR2 YSLEER. In nucleotides, the CDR3 is TGCGCCAGCAGCCCGTATCGGACAGTAGGCTTTTCGGATGGCAATCAGCCCCAGCATTTT. This sequence encodes CASSPYRTVGFSDGNQPQHF.

The V and J genes are TRBV18 and TRBJ2-7; the D gene is possibly TRBD2 (5 bases). CDR1 and CDR2 from the germline V gene are KGHSH and LQKENI. This CDR3 comprises 14 residues. Trimming left V 1 base short and J 7 bases short, with 14 bases between. The CDR3 reads CASSPLRGNEEQYF. The CDR3 DNA sequence: TGTGCCAGCTCACCACTCCGAGGGAATGAGGAGCAGTACTTC. Variable domain in full (rest from reference TRBV18 and TRBJ2-7): NAGVMQNPRHLVRRRGQEARLRCSPMKGHSHVYWYRQLPEEGLKFMVYLQKENIIDESGMPKERFSAEFPKEGPSILRIQQVVRGDSAAYFCASSPLRGNEEQYFGPGTRLTVT.

J is TRBJ1-3 and V is TRBV5-1, with D hard to call. Germline-derived CDR1 and CDR2 are SGHRS and YFSETQ. Trimming stripped 0 bases from V and 4 bases from J, with 5 bases between. This CDR3 is 13 amino acids long. The CDR3 protein is CASSLDIGNTIYF. The CDR3 DNA reads as TGCGCCAGCAGCTTGGACATCGGAAACACCATATATTTT.

This clone was picked up a small number of times. The V gene is TRBV6-5, the J gene TRBJ1-4; 10 bases are shared with TRBD1. The V and J ends lost 5 bases and 7 bases, in that order; junction bases with no gene match: 7. Germline V gene lookup returns CDR1 MNHEY and CDR2 SVGAGI. The CDR3 length is 15 residues. CDR3 DNA sequence: TGTGCCAGCAGTCGGTTCGGACAGGGGGGTGAAAAACTGTTTTTT. It yields the protein CASSRFGQGGEKLFF.

This rearrangement joins TRBV7-2 to TRBJ1-4; TRBD1 is a possible D gene (5 bases). The CDR3 totals 14 residues. Germline V gene data show CDR1 as SGHTA and CDR2 as FQGNSA. Trimming removed 3 bases from V and 8 bases from J, with 13 bases in between. CDR3 bases: TGTGCCAGCAGCTTCGGGGGGGTTAGAGAAAAACTGTTTTTT. It translates to CASSFGGVREKLFF.

This chain uses TRBV4-1 with TRBJ1-5; weak D call: TRBD1 (5 bases). The CDR3 consists of 16 residues. The germline V and J ends were trimmed by 0 bases and 5 bases, with 14 bases remaining between them. CDR1 MGHRA and CDR2 YSYEKL come from the germline V gene. In nucleotides, the CDR3 is TGCGCCAGCAGCCAAGAGGCAGGGCCGGCCCATCAGCCCCAGCATTTT. Encoded protein: CASSQEAGPAHQPQHF.

The chain links TRBV4-3 to TRBJ2-5, with TRBD2 matching 10 bases. Germline CDR1 LGHNA, CDR2 YSLEER. V shed 3 bases, J shed 11 bases, and the junction held 12 bases outside the gene matches. This CDR3 has 15 residues. The chain's CDR3 is CASSQEAGGPGEQYF. Written as DNA, the CDR3 is TGCGCCAGCAGCCAGGAAGCGGGAGGGCCGGGGGAGCAGTACTTC.

The chain uses TRBV28 and TRBJ2-5; no reliable D call. Trimming cost V 2 bases and J 2 bases, with 6 bases left between them. The CDR3 is 13 amino acids. Germline V lookup: CDR1 MDHEN, CDR2 SYDVKM. The DNA of the CDR3 is TGTGCCAGCAGTTTAGACTGGCAAGAGACCCAGTACTTC. Translation: CASSLDWQETQYF. Supplemented by reference TRBV28 and TRBJ2-5, the full variable domain reads DVKVTQSSRYLVKRTGEKVFLECVQDMDHENMFWYRQDPGLGLRLIYFSYDVKMKEKGDIPEGYSVSREKKERFSLILESASTNQTSMYLCASSLDWQETQYFGPGTRLLVL.

CDR3 region: CASSLSPTGVTNEQFF. The CDR3 DNA sequence: TGTGCCAGCAGCCTATCCCCTACGGGGGTTACCAATGAGCAGTTCTTC. V is TRBV25-1 and J is TRBJ2-1; TRBD2 is a possible D gene (6 bases). Trimming pared 6 bases from V and 6 bases from J, leaving 21 bases between. The V gene's germline CDR1 is MGHDK and CDR2 SYGVNS. This CDR3 comprises 16 residues.

This clone is a singleton in its sample. An end of the junction differs from the germline gene, which may be a read error. The DNA for the CDR3 is TGTGCCAGCAGCGTAGGTGAGACTAGCCCAATATTT. This translates into CASSVGETSPIF. The chain has TRBV9 and TRBJ2-3; 7 bases map to TRBD2. The CDR3 runs to 12 residues. CDR1 SGDLS and CDR2 YYNGEE come from the germline V gene. Using reference TRBV9 and TRBJ2-3 for the parts outside the CDR3, the full variable domain is DSGVTQTPKHLITATGQRVTLRCSPRSGDLSVYWYQQSLDQGLQFLIQYYNGEERAKGNILERFSAQQFPDLHSELNLSSLELGDSALYFCASSVGETSPIFGPGTRLTVL.

The gene calls are TRBV7-2 and TRBJ2-5; 7 bases are shared with TRBD1. Germline V gene data show CDR1 as SGHTA and CDR2 as FQGNSA. The ends lost 1 base at V and 4 bases at J; junction bases unmatched: 9. The CDR3 is 16 amino acids. CDR3 in DNA: TGTGCCAGCAGCTTAGGGGTAGACAGGGTTGGAGAGACCCAGTACTTC. Its protein is CASSLGVDRVGETQYF.

The gene calls are TRBV7-2 and TRBJ1-1; 11 positions agree with TRBD1. This CDR3 is built from 18 residues. The ends lost 6 bases at V and 0 bases at J; junction bases unmatched: 12. The germline V gene encodes CDR1 SGHTA and CDR2 FQGNSA. Here the CDR3 DNA reads TGTGCCAGCAGTTATACGGGGGGACAGGGGGGAATGAACACTGAAGCTTTCTTT. Amino acids: CASSYTGGQGGMNTEAFF.

This rearrangement joins TRBV5-6 to TRBJ1-4; no clear D. The CDR3 is 14 amino acids. CDR1 is SGHDT, CDR2 YYEEEE, per germline. V shed 0 bases and J shed 4 bases, with 7 bases lying between them. CDR3 nucleotide sequence: TGTGCCAGCAGCTTGGTGGCAGTTAATGAAAAACTGTTTTTT. It specifies CASSLVAVNEKLFF.

The chain links TRBV19 to TRBJ2-5, with 11 bases aligning to TRBD2. Germline assignment: CDR1 LNHDA and CDR2 SQIVND (reference sequence). Trimming took 1 base from V and 1 from J; bases not matched to a gene: 8. This CDR3 region has 18 residues. The CDR3 region is CASSIGLAGTSVQETQYF. CDR3 in DNA: TGTGCCAGTAGTATAGGACTAGCGGGGACTTCAGTCCAAGAGACCCAGTACTTC. Complete variable domain (other parts from reference TRBV19 and TRBJ2-5): DGGITQSPKYLFRKEGQNVTLSCEQNLNHDAMYWYRQDPGQGLRLIYYSQIVNDFQKGDIAEGYSVSREKKESFPLTVTSAQKNPTAFYLCASSIGLAGTSVQETQYFGPGTRLLVL.

The chain links TRBV27 to TRBJ1-1; the D is unclear. This CDR3 contains 18 residues. Per germline, CDR1 MNHEY and CDR2 SMNVEV (reference sequence). V was shortened by 2 bases and J by 4 bases, with 23 bases between the two germline ends. CDR3 nucleotide sequence: TGTGCCAGCAGTTTACGTATTACGCTTACCCCAGGTGTCACTGAAGCTTTCTTT. It is translated as CASSLRITLTPGVTEAFF.

In this sample, this clone turned up a few times. The CDR3 region has the DNA TGTGCCAGCAGCTCAAGGGGTTCGGGTAATGAAAAACTGTTTTTT. It is translated as CASSSRGSGNEKLFF. The genes are TRBV6-5 and TRBJ1-4, with a possible D match to TRBD1 (5 bases). V dropped 6 bases and J dropped 4 bases, with 15 bases sitting between them. The CDR3 length is 15 residues. Germline lookup yields CDR1 MNHEY and CDR2 SVGAGI.

This chain joins TRBV29-1 and TRBJ2-7; 12 nucleotides match TRBD2. Germline values: CDR1 SQVTM, CDR2 ANQGSEA. CDR3 size: 13 residues. V shed 6 bases and J 3 bases; nucleotides not matched to a gene: 3. CDR3: CSVRTSGDYEQYF. In DNA form, the CDR3 reads TGCAGCGTAAGGACTAGCGGGGACTACGAGCAGTACTTC.